Listed below are T cell receptor beta chains from one sample, sequenced in a study of blood T cell repertoires in COVID-19. TCRdb's table, derived via immunoSEQ multiplex PCR, lists solely in-frame clones and lacks some. The sample contains about 370,000 clones, nearly 90% of which appear only once. The sample comprised PBMCs or T cells enriched from blood (not recorded which). The receptors here all came from a woman between 25 and 40 years old who had recovered from COVID-19. Each CDR3 is given with its conserved first and last residue. A D gene is named only where the DNA matches it firmly. A row's size may be missing; if present it is once, few, many or a size class.

TRBJ2-1 | NA | TRBV4-3 | NA | TGCGCCAGCAGCCAAAGGGGAAGCTACAATGAGCAGTTCTTC | CASSQRGSYNEQFF
TRBJ1-1 | NA | TRBV5-1 | NA | TGCGCCAGCAGCGCTTCCGGGAGGAACACTGAAGCTTTCTTT | CASSASGRNTEAFF
TRBJ2-7 | NA | TRBV10-1 | TRBD1 | TGCGCCAGTTTTGGACAGGCCCCGGACTACGAGCAGTACTTC | CASFGQAPDYEQYF
TRBJ1-1 | NA | TRBV13 | TRBD1 | TGTGCCAGCAGCTTAAGAAAACAGGGGGCTCGAACTGAAGCTTTCTTT | CASSLRKQGARTEAFF
TRBJ2-3 | NA | TRBV7-2 | NA | TGTGCCAGCAGCCCCCCCCCTAGCACAGATACGCAGTATTTT | CASSPPPSTDTQYF
TRBJ1-2 | NA | TRBV9 | TRBD1 | TGTGCCAGCAGCTCCAATACAGGGGTCGGTGATGGCTACACCTTC | CASSSNTGVGDGYTF
TRBJ2-1 | once | TRBV9 | NA | TGTGCCAGCAGCGTAGCCCCGGGATCGCATGAGCAGTTCTTC | CASSVAPGSHEQFF
TRBJ1-5 | NA | TRBV23-1 | TRBD1 | TGCGCCAGCAGTCAACTCGTCGGACAGGGGGTTTGTCAGCCCCAGCATTTT | CASSQLVGQGVCQPQHF
TRBJ1-1 | few | TRBV4-2 | TRBD1 | TGTGCCAGCAGCCAAGATGCTGGACAGGGGGCGACGGACGCTTTCTTT | CASSQDAGQGATDAFF
TRBJ1-1 | NA | TRBV12-3/TRBV12-4 | TRBD1 | TGTGCCAGCAGCCCGACAGGGCCGCATGAAGCTTTCTTT | CASSPTGPHEAFF
TRBJ1-6 | once | TRBV9 | TRBD1 | TGTGCCAGCAGCCTCCGCCCGGACAGGGGCAAAAATTCACCCCTCCACTTT | CASSLRPDRGKNSPLHF
TRBJ2-7 | few | TRBV5-4 | TRBD1 | TGTGCCAGCAACTCCTTGGGTGGGACAGGGGAAGCCGAGCAGTACTTC | CASNSLGGTGEAEQYF
TRBJ1-3 | NA | TRBV4-2 | NA | TGTGCCAGCAGCCAAGCGTCTGGGGCTGAGGGAAACACCATATATTTT | CASSQASGAEGNTIYF
TRBJ2-7 | NA | TRBV7-9 | NA | TGTGCCAGCAGCTTCGGACTGGTTTCGGAGGGGCAGTACTTC | CASSFGLVSEGQYF
TRBJ2-3 | NA | TRBV4-1 | TRBD2 | TGCGCCAGCAGCCTCCGACTAGCGTATAGCACAGATACGCAGTATTTT | CASSLRLAYSTDTQYF
TRBJ1-5 | NA | TRBV5-6 | NA | TGTGCCAGCAGCTTGGCCGGAGGGAATAGCAATCAGCCCCAGCATTTT | CASSLAGGNSNQPQHF
TRBJ1-1 | NA | TRBV6-1 | NA | TGTGCCAGCAGTGAGCAGGGGATGAACACTGAAGCTTTCTTT | CASSEQGMNTEAFF
TRBJ2-2 | few | TRBV30 | NA | TGTGCCTGGAGTTTCTTTACCGGGGAGCTGTTTTTT | CAWSFFTGELFF
TRBJ2-2 | NA | TRBV5-4 | NA | TGTGCCAGCAGCTTGGCCGGAGGGATGAGCACCGGGGAGCTGTTTTTT | CASSLAGGMSTGELFF
TRBJ2-1 | NA | TRBV9 | TRBD1 | TGTGCCAGCAGCGCCGCCGGGACAGGGATTTACAATGAGCAGTTCTTC | CASSAAGTGIYNEQFF
TRBJ2-1 | NA | TRBV9 | TRBD2 | TGTGCCAGCAGCCCCCGGCTAGCGGCCTCCTACAATGAGCAGTTCTTC | CASSPRLAASYNEQFF
TRBJ1-4 | NA | TRBV7-9 | NA | TGTGCCAGCAGCTTCTCTTCAGGTATCGTCGTTGAAAAACTGTTTTTT | CASSFSSGIVVEKLFF
TRBJ2-3 | NA | TRBV29-1 | TRBD2 | TGCAGCGTTACGACCCCTCGACTAGCGGACACAGATACGCAGTATTTT | CSVTTPRLADTDTQYF
TRBJ1-2 | NA | TRBV30 | TRBD1 | TGTGCCTCAACCCCGGGACAGCTGTATGGCTACACCTTC | CASTPGQLYGYTF
TRBJ2-7 | NA | TRBV5-5 | NA | TGTGCCAGCAGCTCGGACATAACCCGGGACGAGCAGTACTTC | CASSSDITRDEQYF
TRBJ1-1 | NA | TRBV19 | NA | TGTGCCAGTAGTCTCTACACAGGATCTTCGAACACTGAAGCTTTCTTT | CASSLYTGSSNTEAFF
TRBJ2-2 | NA | TRBV13 | NA | TGTGCCAGCAGCCCAGATTCGAGGAGGGAGCTGTTTTTT | CASSPDSRRELFF
TRBJ2-7 | NA | TRBV6-5 | NA | TGTGCCAGCAGCCCCGGCCCCCACGGGGAGCAGTACTTC | CASSPGPHGEQYF
TRBJ2-3 | NA | TRBV5-4 | TRBD2 | TGTGCCAGCAGCACCCTAGCGGGGGGTTCCACAGATACGCAGTATTTT | CASSTLAGGSTDTQYF
TRBJ2-5 | NA | TRBV11-2 | NA | TGTGCCAGCAGCTTCGGCGGGGCCGGGGCAGAGACCCAGTACTTC | CASSFGGAGAETQYF
TRBJ2-7 | NA | TRBV4-1 | NA | TGCGCCAGCAGCCAACCGGACAGCCCACCCTACGAGCAGTACTTC | CASSQPDSPPYEQYF
TRBJ2-1 | NA | TRBV10-3 | TRBD1 | TGTGCCATCAGTGAGCACTCCGGACAGGGGAGCAATGAGCAGTTCTTC | CAISEHSGQGSNEQFF
TRBJ2-2 | few | TRBV3-1/TRBV3-2 | NA | TGTGCCAGCAGCCCTATTACAGGGCCCGCACACCGGGGGGAGCTGTTTTTT | CASSPITGPAHRGELFF
TRBJ2-7 | NA | TRBV7-9 | NA | TGTGCCAGCAGCCCATTCGAGTATCACCACGAGCAGTACTTC | CASSPFEYHHEQYF
TRBJ2-1 | NA | TRBV4-2 | TRBD2 | TGTGCCAGCAGGCGGGGGGGCTGGTATGAGCAGTTCTTC | CASRRGGWYEQFF
TRBJ2-4 | once | TRBV19 | NA | TGTGCCAGTAGTGACTATATAAACATTCAGTACTTC | CASSDYINIQYF
TRBJ1-5 | once | TRBV7-9 | NA | TGTGCCAGCAGCCTGGGGGGGGAACAGCCCCAGCATTTT | CASSLGGEQPQHF
TRBJ1-5 | few | TRBV20-1 | NA | TGCAGTGCTAGTATCCCGGGAAGCCAGCCCCAGCATTTT | CSASIPGSQPQHF
TRBJ1-1 | NA | TRBV18 | NA | TGTGCCAGCTCACGGCAGGGTTTTGGAAACACTGAAGCTTTCTTT | CASSRQGFGNTEAFF
TRBJ2-7 | NA | TRBV7-8 | TRBD1 | TGTGCCAGCAGCTTAGACAGGGGAGCCTACGAGCAGTACTTC | CASSLDRGAYEQYF
TRBJ2-7 | NA | TRBV5-1 | TRBD1 | TGCGCCAGCAGCTTGGGGGACAGGGAGGCGAACGAGCAGTACTTC | CASSLGDREANEQYF
TRBJ1-2 | NA | TRBV7-2 | TRBD1 | TGTGCCAGCAGCTTATTGGGACAGGGGGCCTATGGCTACACCTTC | CASSLLGQGAYGYTF
TRBJ1-1 | NA | TRBV12-5 | NA | TGTGCTAGTGGCCGGGTCGGGGTCCATGAAGCTTTCTTT | CASGRVGVHEAFF
TRBJ1-5 | NA | TRBV4-1 | NA | TGCGCCAGCAGCCAAGGGCCTCAGGGGCGTAGGGATCAGCCCCAGCATTTT | CASSQGPQGRRDQPQHF
TRBJ1-5 | NA | TRBV28 | TRBD1 | TGTGCCAGCAGTTACGTTGGACAGGGGGCTATTCAGCCCCAGCATTTT | CASSYVGQGAIQPQHF
TRBJ2-1 | NA | TRBV9 | TRBD2 | TGTGCCAGCAGCGTGGGGGGGAGTGGGAACAATGAGCAGTTCTTC | CASSVGGSGNNEQFF
TRBJ1-4 | NA | TRBV15 | NA | TGTGCCACCAGCAGAGTGCGAGCTGAAAAACTGTTTTTT | CATSRVRAEKLFF
TRBJ2-7 | NA | TRBV10-2 | NA | TGCGCCAGCAGTGAGGCCCTCTATGGCTACGAGCAGTACTTC | CASSEALYGYEQYF
TRBJ2-5 | NA | TRBV7-9 | TRBD2 | TGTGCCAGCAGCTTAGTCGCTAGCGGGCCGGAGACCCAGTACTTC | CASSLVASGPETQYF
TRBJ2-7 | NA | TRBV18 | TRBD2 | TGTGCCAGCTCACCACCTAGCGGGAGGGACTTCGAGCAGTACTTC | CASSPPSGRDFEQYF
TRBJ1-4 | NA | TRBV28 | TRBD1 | TGTGCCAGCAGTTTACCGGGACAGGGTAATGAAAAACTGTTTTTT | CASSLPGQGNEKLFF
TRBJ2-5 | NA | TRBV19 | TRBD2 | TGTGCCAGTAGTCAAAGGACTAGCGGGGGAAAGAAGGAGACCCAGTACTTC | CASSQRTSGGKKETQYF
TRBJ1-1 | few | TRBV29-1 | NA | TGCAGCGTTGACAGGGGTTACGCTGAAGCTTTCTTT | CSVDRGYAEAFF
TRBJ2-5 | NA | TRBV6-1 | TRBD2 | TGTGCCAGCAGTGACACCGCGGGAGGGACAGAGACCCAGTACTTC | CASSDTAGGTETQYF
TRBJ1-1 | few | TRBV6-5 | NA | TGTGCCAGCAGTTACATGACACGAAACACTGAAGCTTTCTTT | CASSYMTRNTEAFF